The 28 T cell receptor beta chains listed next were all sequenced from one sample in a study of early T cells in non-severe SARS-CoV-2 infection. From the 5' RACE reads, TCRdb called clonotypes with MiXCR, one entry per CDR3 protein. The table has about 29,000 distinct CDR3 sequences, less than 7.5% seen once. Sequencing was done on a sample of whole blood. Receptors originate from an adult who was a healthcare worker with PCR-confirmed SARS-CoV-2 infection or an uninfected control (not recorded which).

There are many counts of this clonotype. The chain carries TRBV20-1 and TRBJ2-1; TRBD1 or TRBD2 may be the D gene (5 bases each). The CDR3 is made up of 15 amino acids. Germline CDR1 is DFQATT and CDR2 is SNEGSKA (reference sequence). In DNA, the CDR3 is TGCAGAGGCGGGCAGGGATCAAGCTCCTACAATGAGCAGTTCTTC. This sequence encodes CRGGQGSSSYNEQFF.

The chain is built from TRBV4-2 and TRBJ2-1; 7 nucleotides line up with TRBD2. The CDR3 spans 16 residues. The germline CDR1 and CDR2 sequences are LGHNA and YNFKEQ. The V gene end was trimmed by 1 base and the J gene end by 5 bases; junction bases not matched to a gene: 8. The CDR3 DNA is TGTGCCAGCAGCCAAGCGAGCGGGGCGTCCAACAATGAGCAGTTCTTC. Translated, it gives CASSQASGASNNEQFF.

This clonotype was detected only a few times. J is TRBJ1-6 and V is TRBV9, with unresolved D. The ends were cut back, 0 bases at V and 7 bases at J, with 8 bases in the middle. The germline V gene has CDR1 SGDLS and CDR2 YYNGEE. The CDR3 runs to 14 residues. The CDR3 here is CASSVGPSNSPLHF. The CDR3 coding sequence is TGTGCCAGCAGCGTAGGTCCGTCAAATTCACCCCTCCACTTT.

This clonotype was recorded many times. This chain links TRBV6-6 with TRBJ1-3, with 7 bases that match TRBD1. Germline values: CDR1 MNHNY, CDR2 SVGAGI (reference sequence). CDR3 size: 14 residues. The V gene end was trimmed by 8 bases and the J gene end by 2 bases; junction bases not matched to a gene: 6. The DNA of the CDR3 is TGTGCCAGCGGGCCAGGGGGAGCTGGAAACACCATATATTTT. Translation: CASGPGGAGNTIYF.

This clonotype was observed at least ten times. CDR3 loop: CASSYTGAQNTEAFF. CDR3 in DNA: TGTGCCAGCAGTTATACAGGGGCCCAGAACACTGAAGCTTTCTTT. V is TRBV6-6 and J is TRBJ1-1; 7 bases align to TRBD1. The germline CDR1 and CDR2 sequences are MNHNY and SVGAGI (reference sequence). The CDR3 runs 15 residues. V lost 3 bases to trimming and J lost 1 base; unmatched junction nucleotides: 5.

This clonotype was counted ten times or more. The rearrangement uses TRBV10-1 and TRBJ2-7; no clear D. Deletions cut 6 bases from V and 2 bases from J, with 11 bases between. Germline V gives CDR1 WNHNN, CDR2 SYGVQD (reference sequence). There are 13 residues in the CDR3. Written as DNA, the CDR3 is TGCGCCAGCAGCGCGGACGTTACCTACGAGCAGTACTTC. Its translation is CASSADVTYEQYF.

The V and J genes are TRBV2 and TRBJ2-1; D could derive from TRBD1 or TRBD2 (6 bases each). From germline, CDR1 is SNHLY and CDR2 FYNNEI. V was pared by 9 bases and J by 3 bases, with 21 bases between. The CDR3 is made up of 16 amino acids. The CDR3 DNA sequence: TGTGCCAGAACTAGTGCGGGACAAAATTTCTACAATGAGCAGTTCTTC. Protein sequence: CARTSAGQNFYNEQFF.

This clonotype was observed a handful of times. J is TRBJ1-6 and V is TRBV6-5, with 10 positions matching TRBD1. J gave up 10 bases and V 7 bases, and 10 bases lay outside the gene matches. CDR1 and CDR2 from the germline V gene are MNHEY and SVGAGI. CDR3 length: 15 amino acids. CDR3 sequence: CASTGTGVPGSPLHF. In DNA, the CDR3 is TGTGCCAGCACAGGGACAGGGGTCCCGGGCTCACCCCTCCACTTT.

The CDR3 DNA follows: TGCAGCAGCTCGGCGGTAGCGGGGGCCACAGATACGCAGTATTTT. It specifies CSSSAVAGATDTQYF. This chain uses TRBV29-1 with TRBJ2-3, with 9 bases matching TRBD2. The CDR3 covers 15 residues. CDR1 and CDR2 (germline): SQVTM, ANQGSEA. Trimming cost V 8 bases and J 2 bases; bases outside gene matches: 11.

This clonotype occurred many times. This chain connects TRBV4-3 to TRBJ2-1, with TRBD1 matching 10 bases. Unmatched junction bases numbered 9, after V lost 3 bases and J lost 13 bases. The CDR3 consists of 14 residues. Germline V gene sequence: CDR1 LGHNA, CDR2 YSLEER. The CDR3 loop reads CASSHITTGGSQFF. CDR3 nucleotides: TGCGCCAGCAGCCATATAACGACAGGGGGCAGTCAGTTCTTC.

This clonotype was detected many times. The genes are TRBV4-2 and TRBJ2-5; D is possibly TRBD2 (5 bases). Per germline, CDR1 LGHNA and CDR2 YNFKEQ. V was shortened by 1 base and J by 5 bases, with 11 bases between the two germline ends. CDR3 length: 14 residues. The CDR3 protein is CASSQGAVVETQYF. The CDR3 nucleotides read TGTGCCAGCAGCCAAGGAGCGGTGGTTGAGACCCAGTACTTC.

This clonotype was seen many times. The V gene is TRBV28, the J gene TRBJ2-3; D not resolved. V was clipped by 2 bases and J by 4 bases, with 10 bases between them. This CDR3 contains 14 residues. Germline CDR1 is MDHEN and CDR2 is SYDVKM. CDR3 coding DNA: TGTGCCAGCAGTTTACCGACATTAGCAGATACGCAGTATTTT. This encodes CASSLPTLADTQYF.

This clonotype is labeled as medium-sized. CDR3 loop: CASSQERDNEQFF. CDR3 nucleotides: TGCGCCAGCAGCCAAGAGCGGGACAATGAGCAGTTCTTC. V is TRBV4-3 and J is TRBJ2-1; D may be TRBD2 (5 bases). Germline values: CDR1 LGHNA, CDR2 YSLEER. Trimming removed 0 bases at V and 5 bases at J, with 5 bases between. CDR3 size: 13 residues.

This clonotype has ten or more counts. The chain joins TRBV20-1 to TRBJ2-2; 7 bases line up with TRBD1. Germline CDR1 is DFQATT and CDR2 is SNEGSKA (reference sequence). After removal of 6 bases from V and 5 bases from J, the junction contained 12 bases not matched to a gene. The CDR3 is 15 amino acids. The CDR3 bases are TGCAGTGCCATTACAGGGGCGAGGGGGACCGGGGAGCTGTTTTTT. Amino acids: CSAITGARGTGELFF.

This clonotype is medium-sized. The chain recombines TRBV4-1 with TRBJ2-1; possible D gene TRBD1, 5 bases. V was trimmed by 0 bases and J by 8 bases, leaving 11 bases between them. This CDR3 is 14 amino acids long. Germline V gene data show CDR1 as MGHRA and CDR2 as YSYEKL. The CDR3 loop is CASSQDRGYYEQFF. Written as DNA, the CDR3 is TGCGCCAGCAGCCAAGATAGGGGATACTATGAGCAGTTCTTC.

This clonotype was seen at least ten times. V and J are TRBV21-1 and TRBJ2-1; the table names TRBD2, a call not compared with the DNA. TRBV21-1 is classified as a pseudogene. This CDR3 has 15 amino acids. CDR3 coding DNA: TGTGCCAGCAGCAAAGTCGGAAAGGGGAGGAATGAGCAGTTCTTC. Amino acids: CASSKVGKGRNEQFF.

This clonotype came up a few times. The gene calls are TRBV30 and TRBJ2-2; D not resolved. V was cut by 3 bases and J by 1 base, with 6 bases left in between. In germline, CDR1 is GTSNPN, CDR2 SVGIG (reference sequence). The CDR3 sequence is 13 residues long. The chain's CDR3 is CAWSPGNTGELFF. CDR3 DNA sequence: TGTGCCTGGAGCCCAGGGAACACCGGGGAGCTGTTTTTT.

This clonotype was detected ten times or more. This rearrangement joins TRBV6-6 to TRBJ2-5; D possibly corresponds to TRBD2 (6 bases). V lost 7 bases and J 6 bases, leaving 15 bases between the germline ends. This CDR3 has 13 amino acids. The V gene's germline CDR1 is MNHNY and CDR2 SVGAGI (reference sequence). This CDR3 reads CASKASEEKTQYF. CDR3 sequence (DNA): TGTGCCAGCAAGGCTAGCGAGGAAAAGACCCAGTACTTC.

This clonotype was observed a handful of times. The CDR3 nucleotides are TGTGCCTGGAGTGTCCTTATGGAAGGCTACACCTTC. Protein: CAWSVLMEGYTF. The V and J genes are TRBV30 and TRBJ1-2; D remains unclear. The CDR3 loop spans 12 amino acids. Germline-derived CDR1 and CDR2 are GTSNPN and SVGIG (reference sequence). Deletions cut 0 bases from V and 8 bases from J, with 10 bases between.

The V and J genes are TRBV6-2 or TRBV6-3 and TRBJ2-5, with 8 bases fitting TRBD1. Germline-derived CDR1 and CDR2 are MNHEY and SVGEGT. V was pared by 2 bases and J by 5 bases, with 4 bases of the junction left unmatched. This CDR3 has 14 amino acids. The CDR3 loop is CASSYEDRAETQYF. CDR3 DNA sequence: TGTGCCAGCAGTTACGAGGACAGGGCTGAGACCCAGTACTTC.

At least ten counts were recorded for this clonotype. This chain uses TRBV6-2 or TRBV6-3 with TRBJ2-7; D gene ambiguous. Germline assignment: CDR1 MNHEY and CDR2 SVGEGT. The CDR3 has 10 residues. The germline V and J ends were trimmed by 10 bases and 5 bases, with 9 bases remaining between them. In DNA, the CDR3 is TGTGCCACTACGAGGCACGAGCAGTACTTC. This codes for CATTRHEQYF.

The rearrangement uses TRBV30 and TRBJ2-7; D may be TRBD1 (5 bases). Germline V gene sequence: CDR1 GTSNPN, CDR2 SVGIG (reference sequence). The V end was cut by 3 bases, the J end by 6 bases, with 15 bases between. The CDR3 runs 13 residues. The CDR3 sequence: CAWRKKGASEQYF. The CDR3 nucleotides read TGTGCCTGGAGGAAGAAAGGGGCAAGCGAGCAGTACTTC. Drawing the rest from reference TRBV30 and TRBJ2-7, the complete variable domain is SQTIHQWPATLVQPVGSPLSLECTVEGTSNPNLYWYRQAAGRGLQLLFYSVGIGQISSEVPQNLSASRPQDRQFILSSKKLLLSDSGFYLCAWRKKGASEQYFGPGTRLTVT.

This clonotype was counted ten times or more. The chain is built from TRBV7-9 and TRBJ2-4; D is perhaps TRBD1 or TRBD2 (5 bases each). CDR1 is SEHNR and CDR2 is FQNEAQ in the germline V gene (reference sequence). Trimming removed 3 bases at V and 2 bases at J, with 14 bases between. The CDR3 sequence is 16 residues long. The chain's CDR3 is CASSFEGLGSKNIQYF. As DNA, the CDR3 is TGTGCCAGCAGCTTTGAGGGGCTAGGCTCCAAAAACATTCAGTACTTC.

This clonotype was counted between two and nine times. The chain links TRBV20-1 to TRBJ2-2, with a weak D call TRBD1 (5 bases). V was pared by 2 bases and J by 4 bases, with 8 bases between. CDR3 length: 13 amino acids. From germline, CDR1 is DFQATT and CDR2 SNEGSKA (reference sequence). The CDR3 nucleotides read TGCAGTGCTAGAACAGGAATCACCGGGGAGCTGTTTTTT. Translated, it gives CSARTGITGELFF.

This clonotype turned up a few times. This sequence joins TRBV29-1 and TRBJ1-1, with D possibly being TRBD1 (5 bases). V was pared by 5 bases and J by 0 bases, with 16 bases between. CDR1 and CDR2 (germline): SQVTM, ANQGSEA. There are 15 residues in the CDR3. The DNA of the CDR3 is TGCAGCGTTTTCCCCGGGGCAGGGCTGAACACTGAAGCTTTCTTT. Amino acid sequence: CSVFPGAGLNTEAFF.

This clonotype was counted at least ten times. This chain joins TRBV19 and TRBJ1-5; tentatively, D is TRBD1 (6 bases). This CDR3 spans 14 amino acids. The ends were cut back, 8 bases at V and 3 bases at J, with 14 bases in the middle. CDR1 is LNHDA and CDR2 is SQIVND in the germline V gene (reference sequence). CDR3 protein: CASDTQGFNQPQHF. CDR3 in DNA: TGTGCCAGTGACACACAGGGTTTCAATCAGCCCCAGCATTTT. The complete variable domain, with remaining parts taken from reference TRBV19 and TRBJ1-5, reads DGGITQSPKYLFRKEGQNVTLSCEQNLNHDAMYWYRQDPGQGLRLIYYSQIVNDFQKGDIAEGYSVSREKKESFPLTVTSAQKNPTAFYLCASDTQGFNQPQHFGDGTRLSIL.

This clonotype appeared many times. The chain employs TRBV7-2 and TRBJ2-5; D ambiguous. There are 16 residues in the CDR3. Per the germline V gene, CDR1 is SGHTA and CDR2 is FQGNSA. V was pared by 5 bases and J by 4 bases, with 20 bases between. In DNA, the CDR3 is TGTGCCAGCAGCCAACGACCGGGCCTAATGGGAGAGACCCAGTACTTC. Translated, it gives CASSQRPGLMGETQYF. The variable domain in full, completed from reference TRBV7-2 and TRBJ2-5, reads GAGVSQSPSNKVTEKGKDVELRCDPISGHTALYWYRQSLGQGLEFLIYFQGNSAPDKSGLPSDRFSAERTGGSVSTLTIQRTQQEDSAVYLCASSQRPGLMGETQYFGPGTRLLVL.

In its sample, this clonotype was seen many times. The chain employs TRBV28 and TRBJ2-5, with 7 bases matching TRBD1. Germline V gene lookup returns CDR1 MDHEN and CDR2 SYDVKM. This CDR3 contains 15 residues. J was trimmed by 3 bases and V by 0 bases; bases with no gene match: 4. The CDR3 protein is CASSLWGTDKETQYF. In DNA form, the CDR3 reads TGTGCCAGCAGTTTATGGGGGACAGACAAAGAGACCCAGTACTTC.